These T cell receptor beta chains were read from a single sample in a study of T cells after yellow fever vaccination. TCRdb independently ran MiXCR on the 5' RACE reads; one entry per CDR3 protein. The data contain under 500,000 distinct CDR3 sequences, roughly a sixth of them seen just once; the ten biggest clones take up roughly a sixth. The sample was PBMCs, taken before the yellow fever booster vaccination. These receptors were taken from a man aged 18 to 29 who received the YFV17D yellow fever vaccine. Both conserved end residues are part of each CDR3.

CDR3 length: 15
V gene: TRBV6-1
J gene: TRBJ1-1
CDR3 protein: CASSEWLTGGAEAFF

CDR3 length: 14
V gene: TRBV7-9
J gene: TRBJ1-1
CDR3 protein: CASSPGTANTEAFF

CDR3 length: 16
V gene: TRBV6-5
J gene: TRBJ2-5
CDR3 protein: CASSYADRGSGETQYF

CDR3 length: 16
V gene: TRBV29-1
J gene: TRBJ2-3
CDR3 protein: CSVEWSSGTYTDTQYF

CDR3 length: 18
V gene: TRBV7-9
J gene: TRBJ2-7
CDR3 protein: CASSSPTNRDYHSYEQYF

CDR3 length: 21
V gene: TRBV7-8
J gene: TRBJ2-1
CDR3 protein: CASSLAVGSGGAVLQYGEQFF

CDR3 length: 15
V gene: TRBV6-5
J gene: TRBJ1-1
CDR3 protein: CASSYTYRGDTEAFF

CDR3 length: 12
V gene: TRBV7-9
J gene: TRBJ1-1
CDR3 protein: CASSDRGGSAFF

CDR3 length: 14
V gene: TRBV6-7
J gene: TRBJ2-1
CDR3 protein: CASRRGRGSDEQFF

CDR3 length: 14
V gene: TRBV29-1
J gene: TRBJ2-3
CDR3 protein: CSVDRVGSADTQYF

CDR3 length: 15
V gene: TRBV5-1
J gene: TRBJ2-7
CDR3 protein: CASSLGWFNSYEQYF

CDR3 length: 14
V gene: TRBV20-1
J gene: TRBJ2-3
CDR3 protein: CSAEGPSRTDTQYF

CDR3 length: 14
V gene: TRBV12-3/TRBV12-4
J gene: TRBJ1-2
CDR3 protein: CASSLYPGHYGYTF

CDR3 length: 14
V gene: TRBV27
J gene: TRBJ2-7
CDR3 protein: CASSSGWGPYEQYF

CDR3 length: 11
V gene: TRBV28
J gene: TRBJ1-2
CDR3 protein: CASSSSYGYTF

CDR3 length: 14
V gene: TRBV6-5
J gene: TRBJ1-1
CDR3 protein: CASSYGAAYTEAFF

CDR3 length: 15
V gene: TRBV19
J gene: TRBJ2-1
CDR3 protein: CASSRIAGGLNEQFF

CDR3 length: 16
V gene: TRBV5-6
J gene: TRBJ1-3
CDR3 protein: CASSRKTDNSGNTIYF

CDR3 length: 12
V gene: TRBV29-1
J gene: TRBJ1-1
CDR3 protein: CSVGGSRDEAFF

CDR3 length: 16
V gene: TRBV10-3
J gene: TRBJ1-4
CDR3 protein: CAISESRDSTNEKLFF

CDR3 length: 13
V gene: TRBV20-1
J gene: TRBJ2-3
CDR3 protein: CSAVLAPQDTQYF

CDR3 length: 15
V gene: TRBV6-2/TRBV6-3
J gene: TRBJ2-3
CDR3 protein: CASSSLRGPTDTQYF

CDR3 length: 16
V gene: TRBV12-3/TRBV12-4
J gene: TRBJ2-2
CDR3 protein: CASREQGARVTGELFF

CDR3 length: 16
V gene: TRBV7-3
J gene: TRBJ2-3
CDR3 protein: CASSLFSRGRPDTQYF

CDR3 length: 13
V gene: TRBV6-2/TRBV6-3
J gene: TRBJ2-7
CDR3 protein: CASSYSKAGEQYF

CDR3 length: 15
V gene: TRBV24-1
J gene: TRBJ2-3
CDR3 protein: CATSDPGGAGDTQYF

CDR3 length: 13
V gene: TRBV3-1
J gene: TRBJ1-1
CDR3 protein: CASSSDGDTEAFF

CDR3 length: 14
V gene: TRBV12-3/TRBV12-4
J gene: TRBJ1-2
CDR3 protein: CASTPPGPQYGYTF

CDR3 length: 16
V gene: TRBV4-2
J gene: TRBJ2-1
CDR3 protein: CASSQEPSGKYNEQFF

CDR3 length: 12
V gene: TRBV5-1
J gene: TRBJ2-2
CDR3 protein: CASRRDPGELFF

CDR3 length: 11
V gene: TRBV29-1
J gene: TRBJ1-1
CDR3 protein: CSVDRATEAFF

CDR3 length: 18
V gene: TRBV6-2/TRBV6-3
J gene: TRBJ1-2
CDR3 protein: CASSNPGQLVGMNYGYTF

CDR3 length: 16
V gene: TRBV5-1
J gene: TRBJ2-5
CDR3 protein: CASDKGAYFSQETQYF

CDR3 length: 15
V gene: TRBV6-1
J gene: TRBJ1-1
CDR3 protein: CASSRKRVTNTEAFF

CDR3 length: 15
V gene: TRBV4-3
J gene: TRBJ1-2
CDR3 protein: CASSQGPFDNYGYTF

CDR3 length: 15
V gene: TRBV4-2
J gene: TRBJ1-4
CDR3 protein: CASSLSGTLNEKLFF

CDR3 length: 14
V gene: TRBV4-3
J gene: TRBJ1-2
CDR3 protein: CASSPLLTNDGYTF

CDR3 length: 13
V gene: TRBV5-1
J gene: TRBJ1-6
CDR3 protein: CASSLGENSPLHF

CDR3 length: 13
V gene: TRBV5-1
J gene: TRBJ2-1
CDR3 protein: CASSGGGYNEQFF

CDR3 length: 13
V gene: TRBV7-9
J gene: TRBJ2-7
CDR3 protein: CASSPESSYEQYF

CDR3 length: 15
V gene: TRBV5-1
J gene: TRBJ1-1
CDR3 protein: CASSLALSRVSEAFF

CDR3 length: 12
V gene: TRBV9
J gene: TRBJ2-7
CDR3 protein: CASSGDTYEQYF

CDR3 length: 13
V gene: TRBV29-1
J gene: TRBJ1-1
CDR3 protein: CSALLSRFTEAFF

CDR3 length: 17
V gene: TRBV6-6
J gene: TRBJ2-4
CDR3 protein: CASSLGGGGRAKNIQYF

CDR3 length: 14
V gene: TRBV5-1
J gene: TRBJ2-3
CDR3 protein: CASSYGDSTDTQYF

CDR3 length: 14
V gene: TRBV5-1
J gene: TRBJ2-1
CDR3 protein: CASSAGAPSNVQFF

CDR3 length: 18
V gene: TRBV20-1
J gene: TRBJ2-2
CDR3 protein: CSARDNSGRAPNTGELFF

CDR3 length: 14
V gene: TRBV10-3
J gene: TRBJ2-6
CDR3 protein: CAIRANLGANVLTF

CDR3 length: 15
V gene: TRBV7-2
J gene: TRBJ1-6
CDR3 protein: CASSGRDLHNSPLHF

CDR3 length: 12
V gene: TRBV12-3/TRBV12-4
J gene: TRBJ1-4
CDR3 protein: CASSLGIGKLFF

CDR3 length: 13
V gene: TRBV24-1
J gene: TRBJ2-5
CDR3 protein: CATSDFWGQTQYF

CDR3 length: 14
V gene: TRBV7-2
J gene: TRBJ2-2
CDR3 protein: CASSLVGNTGELFF

CDR3 length: 17
V gene: TRBV4-2
J gene: TRBJ2-3
CDR3 protein: CASSRYRDADEADTQYF

CDR3 length: 15
V gene: TRBV5-1
J gene: TRBJ1-1
CDR3 protein: CASGIDRVMNTEAFF

CDR3 length: 15
V gene: TRBV6-5
J gene: TRBJ1-2
CDR3 protein: CASSSGTGSLWGYTF

CDR3 length: 15
V gene: TRBV4-3
J gene: TRBJ2-7
CDR3 protein: CASSRGTSGSYEQYF

CDR3 length: 14
V gene: TRBV4-3
J gene: TRBJ1-2
CDR3 protein: CASSQDGWNYGYTF

CDR3 length: 14
V gene: TRBV9
J gene: TRBJ2-7
CDR3 protein: CASSVEAGQYEQYF

CDR3 length: 14
V gene: TRBV4-1
J gene: TRBJ2-7
CDR3 protein: CASSPGPSVYEQYF